These 20 T cell receptor beta chains originate from one sample sequenced in a study of OX40 agonist ivuxolimab in advanced cancers. TCRdb keeps only in-frame clones here, not all; method: immunoSEQ multiplex PCR. The data show tens of thousands of clones, over 70% seen once. The input for sequencing was CD4+ or CD8+ T cells sorted from blood, taken in a trial of the OX40 agonist ivuxolimab. The receptor set was obtained from an adult with an advanced solid tumor such as melanoma, head and neck, liver or kidney cancer.

This chain connects TRBV2 to TRBJ2-3; D ambiguous. Between the trimmed V and J ends, which lost 7 bases and 0 bases, there was a span of 2 bases. The germline CDR1 and CDR2 sequences are SNHLY and FYNNEI. The CDR3 is made up of 11 amino acids. CDR3 protein: CASTSTDTQYF. The CDR3 bases are TGTGCCAGCACTAGCACAGATACGCAGTATTTT.

The sample holds a few counts of this clone. The J gene is TRBJ2-5, the V gene TRBV7-9, with TRBD2 matching over 7 bases. From germline, CDR1 is SEHNR and CDR2 FQNEAQ (reference sequence). The CDR3 contains 15 residues. Germline trimming cut 5 bases from V and 6 bases from J; bases unmatched to any gene: 12. Here the CDR3 reads CASSRAGEVAQTQYF. DNA of the CDR3: TGTGCCAGCAGCCGGGCGGGGGAGGTGGCGCAGACCCAGTACTTC.

The V and J genes are TRBV7-6 and TRBJ2-5, with 9 nucleotides matching TRBD2. The V and J ends lost 1 base and 5 bases, in that order; junction bases with no gene match: 5. CDR3 size: 15 residues. Germline V gene sequence: CDR1 SGHVS, CDR2 FNYEAQ. The CDR3 sequence: CASSLGGTSRETQYF. In DNA, the CDR3 is TGTGCCAGCAGCTTAGGTGGGACTAGCAGGGAGACCCAGTACTTC.

This sequence joins TRBV6-6 and TRBJ1-2; the match to TRBD1 covers 7 bases. The CDR3 is 15 residues long. Germline trimming cut 0 bases from V and 4 bases from J; bases unmatched to any gene: 5. Germline loops: CDR1 MNHNY, CDR2 SVGAGI (reference sequence). CDR3 coding DNA: TGTGCCAGCAGTTACTCGAGACAGGGCCCCTATGGCTACACCTTC. Translation gives CASSYSRQGPYGYTF.

This chain uses TRBV2 with TRBJ1-5; D is uncertain. The CDR3 contains 14 residues. Per the germline V gene, CDR1 is SNHLY and CDR2 is FYNNEI. Trimming pared 2 bases from V and 0 bases from J, leaving 5 bases between. The CDR3 reads CASSEIDSNQPQHF. Here the CDR3 DNA reads TGTGCCAGCAGTGAAATCGATAGCAATCAGCCCCAGCATTTT. Complete variable domain (other parts from reference TRBV2 and TRBJ1-5): EPEVTQTPSHQVTQMGQEVILRCVPISNHLYFYWYRQILGQKVEFLVSFYNNEISEKSEIFDDQFSVERPDGSNFTLKIRSTKLEDSAMYFCASSEIDSNQPQHFGDGTRLSIL.

The V call is TRBV5-1, the J call TRBJ2-7, with D perhaps matching TRBD2 (7 bases). Germline V gives CDR1 SGHRS, CDR2 YFSETQ. V dropped 2 bases and J dropped 5 bases, with 14 bases sitting between them. CDR3 size: 14 residues. DNA of the CDR3: TGCGCCAGCAGCTTCGGGAGAGGGGGGGACGAGCAGTACTTC. Residues: CASSFGRGGDEQYF.

V gene TRBV28 combines with J gene TRBJ1-2; D ambiguous. The CDR3 is 13 amino acids. Germline CDR1 MDHEN, CDR2 SYDVKM. V lost 10 bases, J lost 6 bases, and 18 bases lay in between. The CDR3 coding sequence is TGTGCCACCAAATCAACAGTTTCCGATGGCTACACCTTC. Protein: CATKSTVSDGYTF.

In this sample, this clone turned up once. CDR3 region: CASSHYSSGGELFF. In DNA, the CDR3 is TGTGCCAGCAGCCACTACTCCTCGGGCGGGGAGCTGTTTTTT. The chain employs TRBV7-2 and TRBJ2-2; the D is unclear. V shed 5 bases and J shed 7 bases, with 14 bases lying between them. There are 14 residues in the CDR3. Germline CDR1 is SGHTA and CDR2 is FQGNSA. The full variable domain, completed using reference TRBV7-2 and TRBJ2-2, is GAGVSQSPSNKVTEKGKDVELRCDPISGHTALYWYRQSLGQGLEFLIYFQGNSAPDKSGLPSDRFSAERTGGSVSTLTIQRTQQEDSAVYLCASSHYSSGGELFFGEGSRLTVL.

This clone has a handful of counts. This sequence joins TRBV19 and TRBJ1-1; D not certain. CDR3 length equals 17 residues. Trimming left V 9 bases short and J 3 bases short, with 26 bases between. Germline V CDR1 and CDR2: LNHDA, SQIVND (reference sequence). CDR3 nucleotide sequence: TGTGCCAGCCTTAAGAGGAGTGGCGGCGGGATTGACACTGAAGCTTTCTTT. This gives the protein CASLKRSGGGIDTEAFF.

This chain uses TRBV5-1 with TRBJ2-4, with D perhaps TRBD1 (6 bases). V was clipped by 3 bases and J by 7 bases, with 17 bases between them. CDR3 length: 15 residues. Germline V gives CDR1 SGHRS, CDR2 YFSETQ. The CDR3 DNA reads as TGCGCCAGCAGCTCTCTACAGGGCGGACGGAACATTCAGTACTTC. It codes for CASSSLQGGRNIQYF.

The V call is TRBV6-1, the J call TRBJ2-1, with TRBD2 matching over 12 bases. The J segment lost 5 bases and the V segment lost 3 bases, leaving 8 bases of the junction unmatched. CDR3 length: 17 amino acids. Per the germline V gene, CDR1 is MNHNS and CDR2 is SASEGT. Written as DNA, the CDR3 is TGTGCCAGCAGTGAGATCACTAGCGGGAGGTACCACAATGAGCAGTTCTTC. It codes for CASSEITSGRYHNEQFF.

The chain uses TRBV28 and TRBJ2-5; possible D gene TRBD2, 6 bases. Trimming removed 2 bases at V and 1 base at J, with 11 bases between. The CDR3 totals 15 residues. The germline V gene encodes CDR1 MDHEN and CDR2 SYDVKM. DNA of the CDR3: TGTGCCAGCAGTTTAATGGGACTTGGCCAAGAGACCCAGTACTTC. Its protein is CASSLMGLGQETQYF.

The genes are TRBV6-1 and TRBJ2-1, with 13 nucleotides matching TRBD2. There are 16 residues in the CDR3. The junction had 9 bases not matched to a gene; V was cut back by 3 bases and J by 10 bases. Germline-derived CDR1 and CDR2 are MNHNS and SASEGT. As DNA, the CDR3 is TGTGCCAGCAGTGACCCTACTAGCGGGAGGGCTTGGGAGCAGTTCTTC. Its protein is CASSDPTSGRAWEQFF.

This clone was recorded a few times. V is TRBV7-9 and J is TRBJ1-2; perhaps TRBD1 as D (6 bases). CDR1 is SEHNR and CDR2 is FQNEAQ in the germline V gene (reference sequence). CDR3 length equals 14 residues. Trimming pared 2 bases from V and 6 bases from J, leaving 13 bases between. CDR3 bases: TGTGCCAGCAGCTTAAGTGGGGCAGGGGATGGCTACACCTTC. It codes for CASSLSGAGDGYTF.

The rearrangement uses TRBV19 and TRBJ2-5; 10 bases map to TRBD2. The CDR3 is 16 amino acids. Germline V gene lookup returns CDR1 LNHDA and CDR2 SQIVND (reference sequence). The V and J ends lost 5 bases and 2 bases, in that order; junction bases with no gene match: 8. The DNA for the CDR3 is TGTGCCAGTAGTCTGGGGACTAGCGCAGGTCAAGAGACCCAGTACTTC. As protein: CASSLGTSAGQETQYF.

This chain connects TRBV19 to TRBJ1-5; 7 positions match TRBD1. CDR3 length: 13 amino acids. V shed 9 bases and J 2 bases; nucleotides not matched to a gene: 4. The V gene's germline CDR1 is LNHDA and CDR2 SQIVND (reference sequence). The CDR3 bases are TGTGCCAGCCAGGGGGGCGGCAATCAGCCCCAGCATTTT. Encoded protein: CASQGGGNQPQHF.

V usage is TRBV6-6 and J usage is TRBJ1-4, with D unresolved. V was shortened by 2 bases and J by 5 bases, with 6 bases between the two germline ends. The CDR3 has 13 residues. Germline CDR1 and CDR2: MNHNY and SVGAGI (reference sequence). This CDR3 reads CASSYTPNEKLFF. As DNA, the CDR3 is TGTGCCAGCAGTTACACACCCAATGAAAAACTGTTTTTT.

The chain employs TRBV14 and TRBJ2-6; D remains unclear. Germline V gives CDR1 SGHDN, CDR2 FVKESK. Trimming pared 2 bases from V and 0 bases from J, leaving 8 bases between. The CDR3 length is 16 residues. CDR3 sequence reads: CASSQRVFSGANVLTF. The CDR3 DNA reads as TGTGCCAGCAGCCAAAGGGTCTTCTCTGGGGCCAACGTCCTGACTTTC.

This clone has a handful of counts. This chain links TRBV6-6 with TRBJ1-2; TRBD1 agrees at 7 bases. Germline CDR1 MNHNY, CDR2 SVGAGI (reference sequence). Losses at the gene ends were 2 bases for V and 2 bases for J; bases not matched to a gene: 8. CDR3 length: 16 amino acids. In nucleotides, the CDR3 is TGTGCCAGCAGTTACCGGCGGGACAGTCTCAACTATGGCTACACCTTC. Its translation: CASSYRRDSLNYGYTF.

The rearrangement joins TRBV5-1 to TRBJ2-1, with 10 bases fitting TRBD2. Germline V gene sequence: CDR1 SGHRS, CDR2 YFSETQ. V shed 0 bases, J shed 4 bases, and the junction held 1 base outside the gene matches. This CDR3 has 15 amino acids. CDR3 bases: TGCGCCAGCAGCTTGGAAGCGGGAGGGTACAATGAGCAGTTCTTC. Translated, it gives CASSLEAGGYNEQFF.